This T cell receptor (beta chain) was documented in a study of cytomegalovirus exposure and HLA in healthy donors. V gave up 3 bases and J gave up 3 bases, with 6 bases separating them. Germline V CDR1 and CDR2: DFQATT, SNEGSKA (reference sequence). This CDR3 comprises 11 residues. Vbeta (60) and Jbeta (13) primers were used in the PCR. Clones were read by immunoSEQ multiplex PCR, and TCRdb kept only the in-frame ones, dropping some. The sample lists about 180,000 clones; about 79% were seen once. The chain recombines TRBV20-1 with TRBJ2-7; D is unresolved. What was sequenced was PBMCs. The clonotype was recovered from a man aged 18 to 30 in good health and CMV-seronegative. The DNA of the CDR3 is TGCAGTGCTAGCCATTTCTACGAGCAGTACTTC. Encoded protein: CSASHFYEQYF.